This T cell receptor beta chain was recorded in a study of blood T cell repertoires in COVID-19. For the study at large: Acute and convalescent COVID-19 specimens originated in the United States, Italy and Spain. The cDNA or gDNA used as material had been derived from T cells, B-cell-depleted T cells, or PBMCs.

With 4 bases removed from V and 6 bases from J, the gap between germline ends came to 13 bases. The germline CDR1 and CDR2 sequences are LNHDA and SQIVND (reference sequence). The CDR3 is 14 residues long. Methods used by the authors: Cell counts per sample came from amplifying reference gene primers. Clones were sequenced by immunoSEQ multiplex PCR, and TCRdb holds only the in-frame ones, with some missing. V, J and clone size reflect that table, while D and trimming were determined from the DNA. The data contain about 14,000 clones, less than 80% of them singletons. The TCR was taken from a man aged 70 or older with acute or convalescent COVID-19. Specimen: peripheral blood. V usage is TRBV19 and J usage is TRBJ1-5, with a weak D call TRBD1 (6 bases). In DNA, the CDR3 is TGTGCCAGTAGTACCAGGGGTCCTAGTCAGCCCCAGCATTTT. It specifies CASSTRGPSQPQHF.